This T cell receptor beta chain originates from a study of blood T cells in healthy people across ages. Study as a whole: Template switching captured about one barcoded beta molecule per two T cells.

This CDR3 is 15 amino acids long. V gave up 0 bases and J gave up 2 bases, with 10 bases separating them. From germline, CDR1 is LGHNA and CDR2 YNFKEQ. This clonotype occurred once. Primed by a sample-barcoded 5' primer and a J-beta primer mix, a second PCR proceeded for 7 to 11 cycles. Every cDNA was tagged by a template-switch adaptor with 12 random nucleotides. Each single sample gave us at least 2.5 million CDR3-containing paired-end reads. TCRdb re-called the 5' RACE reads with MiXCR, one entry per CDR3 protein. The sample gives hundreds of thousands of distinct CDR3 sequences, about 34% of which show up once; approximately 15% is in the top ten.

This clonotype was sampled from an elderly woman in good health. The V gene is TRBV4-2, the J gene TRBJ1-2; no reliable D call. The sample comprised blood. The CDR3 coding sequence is TGTGCCAGCAGCCAAGATCAGAGGGCGAACTATGGCTACACCTTC. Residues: CASSQDQRANYGYTF.